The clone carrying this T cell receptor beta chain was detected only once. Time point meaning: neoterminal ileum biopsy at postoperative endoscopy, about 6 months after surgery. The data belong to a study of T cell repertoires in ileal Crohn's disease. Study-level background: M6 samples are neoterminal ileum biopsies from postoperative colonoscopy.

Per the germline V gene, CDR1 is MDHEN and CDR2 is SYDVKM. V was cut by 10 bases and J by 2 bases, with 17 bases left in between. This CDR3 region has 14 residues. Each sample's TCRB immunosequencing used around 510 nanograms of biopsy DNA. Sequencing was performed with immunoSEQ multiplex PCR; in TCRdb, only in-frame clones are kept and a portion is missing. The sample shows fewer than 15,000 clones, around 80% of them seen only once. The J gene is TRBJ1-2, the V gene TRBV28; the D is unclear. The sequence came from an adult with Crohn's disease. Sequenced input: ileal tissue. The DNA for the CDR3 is TGTGCCACCCCGGCGGGCGATCAGAACTATGGCTACACCTTC. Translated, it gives CATPAGDQNYGYTF.